These 23 T cell receptor beta chains were sequenced from one sample in a study of T cells in narcolepsy. TCRdb's copy holds only in-frame clones and misses some; the assay was immunoSEQ multiplex PCR. The data show tens of thousands of clones, with 78% seen just once and about 3.4% held by the top ten. The sample comprised CD45RA- memory CD4+ T cells from PBMCs. These receptor sequences come from a human donor with narcolepsy.

The gene calls are TRBV4-3 and TRBJ1-4; D gene unclear. This CDR3 region has 12 residues. Germline V gene data show CDR1 as LGHNA and CDR2 as YSLEER. V was pared by 0 bases and J by 13 bases, with 9 bases between. The CDR3, as DNA: TGCGCCAGCAGCCAAGATCCTTCAGCACTGTTTTTT. This codes for CASSQDPSALFF.

The J gene is TRBJ1-2, the V gene TRBV11-2, with D unclear. With 5 bases removed from V and 4 bases from J, the gap between germline ends came to 11 bases. This CDR3 has 13 residues. The germline gives CDR1 SGHAT, CDR2 FQNNGV. CDR3 DNA sequence: TGTGCCAGCAGCACGAATAGTGGCTATGGCTACACCTTC. Residues: CASSTNSGYGYTF.

V is TRBV6-1 and J is TRBJ2-3, with TRBD1 as a possible D gene (6 bases). The germline V and J ends were trimmed by 6 bases and 3 bases, with 16 bases remaining between them. Looked up from germline, CDR1 is MNHNS and CDR2 is SASEGT. The CDR3 covers 15 residues. The CDR3 region has the DNA TGTGCCAGCAGGGGACAAGAGTTCCAAACAGATACGCAGTATTTT. Residues: CASRGQEFQTDTQYF.

This chain uses TRBV11-3 with TRBJ1-5; 7 bases agree with TRBD1. V trimming: 1 base; J trimming: 4 bases; junction bases outside the gene matches: 10. Germline V gives CDR1 SGHNT, CDR2 YENEEA. The CDR3 contains 17 residues. The CDR3 here is CASSLGKGQPHNQPQHF. The CDR3 DNA reads TGTGCCAGCAGCTTAGGAAAGGGACAGCCTCATAATCAGCCCCAGCATTTT. Supplemented by reference TRBV11-3 and TRBJ1-5, the full variable domain reads EAGVVQSPRYKIIEKKQPVAFWCNPISGHNTLYWYLQNLGQGPELLIRYENEEAVDDSQLPKDRFSAERLKGVDSTLKIQPAELGDSAVYLCASSLGKGQPHNQPQHFGDGTRLSIL.

The chain recombines TRBV25-1 with TRBJ2-7; TRBD2 is a possible D gene (5 bases). The germline V gene has CDR1 MGHDK and CDR2 SYGVNS. The CDR3 is made up of 13 amino acids. With 3 bases removed from V and 7 bases from J, the gap between germline ends came to 13 bases. In nucleotides, the CDR3 is TGTGCCAGCAGTGAGTTACTAGTGGGGGAGCAGTACTTC. It encodes CASSELLVGEQYF.

The J gene is TRBJ2-7, the V gene TRBV18; 7 bases are shared with TRBD2. The V gene's germline CDR1 is KGHSH and CDR2 LQKENI. Trimming took 4 bases from V and 3 from J; bases not matched to a gene: 3. There are 13 residues in the CDR3. The CDR3 spells CASSLREGYEQYF. The DNA for the CDR3 is TGTGCCAGCTCACTCAGGGAGGGCTACGAGCAGTACTTC.

The CDR3, as DNA: TGTGCCAGCACCTCCGGGGATTCACCCCTCCACTTT. Translated, it gives CASTSGDSPLHF. The chain links TRBV6-1 to TRBJ1-6; D not certain. The V gene lost 7 bases and the J gene lost 8 bases, with 9 bases spanning the gap. The CDR3 contains 12 residues. The germline V gene encodes CDR1 MNHNS and CDR2 SASEGT.

This rearrangement joins TRBV19 to TRBJ2-5; the D gene could be TRBD1 or TRBD2 (7 bases each). The CDR3 contains 15 residues. Trimming took 1 base from V and 5 from J, leaving 14 bases between them. CDR1 is LNHDA, CDR2 SQIVND, per germline (reference sequence). The CDR3: CASSIGNRGGETQYF. CDR3 in DNA: TGTGCCAGTAGTATAGGTAACAGGGGAGGGGAGACCCAGTACTTC. The variable domain in full, with the rest retrieved from reference TRBV19 and TRBJ2-5, is DGGITQSPKYLFRKEGQNVTLSCEQNLNHDAMYWYRQDPGQGLRLIYYSQIVNDFQKGDIAEGYSVSREKKESFPLTVTSAQKNPTAFYLCASSIGNRGGETQYFGPGTRLLVL.

CDR3 in DNA: TGTGCCAGCAGCTCCCAGGGGGCCGGGACGTTTCATGGCTACACCTTC. It encodes CASSSQGAGTFHGYTF. The chain combines TRBV11-2 with TRBJ1-2, with TRBD1 matching over 8 bases. V lost 4 bases to trimming and J lost 6 bases; unmatched junction nucleotides: 13. The CDR3 is made up of 16 amino acids. Germline assignment: CDR1 SGHAT and CDR2 FQNNGV.

This sequence joins TRBV7-9 and TRBJ1-1; D remains ambiguous. CDR1 and CDR2 (germline): SEHNR, FQNEAQ (reference sequence). The CDR3 length is 15 residues. The V and J ends lost 5 bases and 5 bases respectively, with 18 bases between them. CDR3 loop: CASSNQLAGRTEAFF. In DNA, the CDR3 is TGTGCCAGCAGCAACCAGCTCGCGGGCCGGACTGAAGCTTTCTTT.

This clone appeared a few times. The chain carries TRBV2 and TRBJ2-6; 7 bases map to TRBD1. There are 14 residues in the CDR3. V gave up 6 bases and J gave up 2 bases; unmatched junction bases: 1. Germline V lookup: CDR1 SNHLY, CDR2 FYNNEI. The CDR3: CASRDRAGANVLTF. The CDR3 bases are TGTGCCAGCAGAGACAGGGCTGGGGCCAACGTCCTGACTTTC.

This clone has a handful of counts. The rearrangement uses TRBV6-5 and TRBJ2-1; the match to TRBD2 covers 8 bases. The CDR3 runs to 14 residues. Germline values: CDR1 MNHEY, CDR2 SVGAGI. Trimming cost V 1 base and J 7 bases; bases outside gene matches: 3. CDR3: CASSYYGGANEQFF. The CDR3 region has the DNA TGTGCCAGCAGTTACTACGGGGGGGCGAATGAGCAGTTCTTC.

This chain joins TRBV9 and TRBJ2-5; D could derive from TRBD1 or TRBD2 (5 bases each). This CDR3 has 14 amino acids. The germline CDR1 and CDR2 sequences are SGDLS and YYNGEE. V was pared by 2 bases and J by 4 bases, with 12 bases between. The CDR3 coding sequence is TGTGCCAGCAGCGTCCCGGGACGTAGAGAGACCCAGTACTTC. It specifies CASSVPGRRETQYF.

The chain joins TRBV15 to TRBJ1-5, with 9 bases matching TRBD1. Losses at the gene ends were 0 bases for V and 9 bases for J; bases not matched to a gene: 6. Germline CDR1 is LNHNV and CDR2 is YYDKDF (reference sequence). The CDR3 runs to 15 residues. The CDR3 is CATSRDVGQGVPQHF. The CDR3 DNA reads TGTGCCACCAGCAGAGATGTGGGACAGGGAGTGCCCCAGCATTTT. Full variable domain (rest looked up from reference TRBV15 and TRBJ1-5): DAMVIQNPRYQVTQFGKPVTLSCSQTLNHNVMYWYQQKSSQAPKLLFHYYDKDFNNEADTPDNFQSRRPNTSFCFLDIRSPGLGDTAMYLCATSRDVGQGVPQHFGDGTRLSIL.

This chain links TRBV19 with TRBJ1-5; a weak D match, TRBD1 (6 bases). This CDR3 spans 16 amino acids. The V gene's germline CDR1 is LNHDA and CDR2 SQIVND (reference sequence). The germline V and J ends were trimmed by 6 bases and 0 bases, with 15 bases remaining between them. Here the CDR3 DNA reads TGTGCCAGTAGATTTCGGACAGAGCCTAGCAATCAGCCCCAGCATTTT. The encoded protein is CASRFRTEPSNQPQHF.

V and J are TRBV5-1 and TRBJ2-1, with a tentative D call TRBD2 (7 bases). CDR1 is SGHRS, CDR2 YFSETQ, per germline. This CDR3 has 16 amino acids. Trimming pared 0 bases from V and 8 bases from J, leaving 18 bases between. The CDR3 sequence: CASSLVAGEGSDEQFF. The CDR3, as DNA: TGCGCCAGCAGCTTGGTTGCAGGGGAGGGGTCCGATGAGCAGTTCTTC.

V usage is TRBV18 and J usage is TRBJ1-3; D remains ambiguous. V lost 3 bases to trimming and J lost 2 bases, with 17 bases between them. The CDR3 contains 17 residues. The germline CDR1 and CDR2 sequences are KGHSH and LQKENI. The CDR3 sequence is CASSPGEGGVPGNTIYF. In DNA form, the CDR3 reads TGTGCCAGCTCACCCGGGGAGGGAGGAGTACCTGGAAACACCATATATTTT.

This clone was counted once. The chain recombines TRBV9 with TRBJ2-3; 8 bases are a match to TRBD2. The CDR3 contains 15 residues. Germline CDR1 SGDLS, CDR2 YYNGEE. V dropped 1 base and J dropped 8; count of bases not matched to a gene: 9. CDR3 residues: CASSVTRGGATTQYF. As DNA, the CDR3 is TGTGCCAGCAGCGTAACCCGGGGGGGGGCCACTACGCAGTATTTT.

This chain connects TRBV18 to TRBJ2-2; 12 nucleotides line up with TRBD1. Trimming at V came to 3 bases and at J to 7 bases, leaving 3 bases not matched to a gene. Germline V gives CDR1 KGHSH, CDR2 LQKENI. CDR3 size: 15 residues. CDR3 sequence: CASSPGTGGDGELFF. CDR3 DNA: TGTGCCAGCTCACCCGGGACAGGGGGCGACGGGGAGCTGTTTTTT.

The V and J genes are TRBV30 and TRBJ2-5; TRBD2 matches at 8 bases. J lost 3 bases, V lost 4 bases, and 7 bases had no gene match. Per germline, CDR1 GTSNPN and CDR2 SVGIG (reference sequence). CDR3 length equals 14 residues. The CDR3 DNA sequence: TGTGCCTGGACCACGGGACTAGGGAAAGAGACCCAGTACTTC. Translating gives CAWTTGLGKETQYF.

There are a few counts of this clone. The CDR3 here is CASSFIRGTSSEQYF. In nucleotides, the CDR3 is TGTGCCAGCAGCTTTATCCGGGGGACTAGTAGTGAGCAGTACTTC. V gene TRBV11-2 combines with J gene TRBJ2-7; 8 bases are a match to TRBD2. With V trimmed by 3 bases and J by 7 bases, 11 bases remained unmatched. The CDR3 runs 15 residues. Germline V lookup: CDR1 SGHAT, CDR2 FQNNGV.

This clone was detected a few times. The J gene is TRBJ2-1, the V gene TRBV18; TRBD2 matches 12 bases. With V trimmed by 4 bases and J by 5 bases, 9 bases remained unmatched. Looked up from germline, CDR1 is KGHSH and CDR2 is LQKENI. The CDR3 is 17 amino acids. CDR3 in amino acids: CASSQRGRTSGDNEQFF. The CDR3 coding sequence is TGTGCCAGCTCACAGCGAGGGAGGACTAGCGGGGACAATGAGCAGTTCTTC.

The J gene is TRBJ2-7, the V gene TRBV10-3, with 8 bases that match TRBD2. The CDR3 has 16 residues. Germline-derived CDR1 and CDR2 are ENHRY and SYGVKD. V gave up 3 bases and J gave up 3 bases; unmatched junction bases: 10. The CDR3 spells CAISDVGTRTGYEQYF. The CDR3 coding sequence is TGTGCCATCAGTGATGTTGGGACTAGGACTGGCTACGAGCAGTACTTC.